This TCR beta chain was obtained from a study of T cells in narcolepsy. Sequenced by immunoSEQ multiplex PCR; TCRdb stores in-frame clones only, minus some. In the table there are 15,000 to 20,000 clones, about nine tenths of which are singletons. Study-wide points: Same-patient CSF and blood CD4+ T cell clonotypes included HCRT-specific and TRIB2-specific autoreactive ones. Autoreactive clonotypes reportedly recurred in blood of same and different patients, not controls.

Remarks on this clone: The antigen is not known.

Germline V CDR1 and CDR2: MNHEY, SVGAGI. The V segment lost 4 bases and the J segment 5 bases; nucleotides outside the gene matches: 10. This CDR3 contains 16 residues. This chain connects TRBV6-5 to TRBJ1-2; TRBD1 aligns across 10 bases. The sequenced sample was memory (CD45RA-) CD4+ T cells from blood. The clonotype was recovered from a human donor in good health. This CDR3 is CASSSMRQGAKYGYTF. The CDR3 coding sequence is TGTGCCAGCAGTTCTATGCGACAGGGGGCAAAGTATGGCTACACCTTC.